The sample holds a few counts of the clone carrying this T cell receptor beta chain. What it binds is unknown. MiXCR was run by TCRdb on the 5' RACE reads, yielding one entry per CDR3 protein. Found here are approximately 430,000 distinct CDR3 sequences, 23% of them singletons; the top ten hold around 13%. This CDR3 is 22 amino acids long. Germline CDR1 and CDR2: LNHNV and YYDKDF (reference sequence). Trimming cost V 0 bases and J 2 bases; bases outside gene matches: 17. These data come from a study of T-cell memory formation after mild COVID-19. Study at large: TCR clustering was largely donor specific.

Study-wide results and limits: Memory from before infection featured some responding clones, which suggests cross-reactive memory joined. Whereas later expanders leaned CD4+, clones contracting day 15 to 85 showed a balanced CD4/CD8 makeup. The CD4+ clones that contracted clustered mainly within CM and EM, and the CD8+ clones concentrated in EMRA.

The TCR sequence derives from an adult woman who had mild COVID-19 (a few samples of this study predate the infection). Cell type and time point are not known. The chain recombines TRBV15 with TRBJ2-3, with 13 bases lining up with TRBD2. The specimen sequenced was PBMCs or a T cell subset sorted from them (not recorded which). The CDR3 region is CATSRDRTSGGDWSPPTDTQYF. In DNA form, the CDR3 reads TGTGCCACCAGCAGAGATCGGACTAGCGGGGGTGATTGGTCTCCCCCCACAGATACGCAGTATTTT.